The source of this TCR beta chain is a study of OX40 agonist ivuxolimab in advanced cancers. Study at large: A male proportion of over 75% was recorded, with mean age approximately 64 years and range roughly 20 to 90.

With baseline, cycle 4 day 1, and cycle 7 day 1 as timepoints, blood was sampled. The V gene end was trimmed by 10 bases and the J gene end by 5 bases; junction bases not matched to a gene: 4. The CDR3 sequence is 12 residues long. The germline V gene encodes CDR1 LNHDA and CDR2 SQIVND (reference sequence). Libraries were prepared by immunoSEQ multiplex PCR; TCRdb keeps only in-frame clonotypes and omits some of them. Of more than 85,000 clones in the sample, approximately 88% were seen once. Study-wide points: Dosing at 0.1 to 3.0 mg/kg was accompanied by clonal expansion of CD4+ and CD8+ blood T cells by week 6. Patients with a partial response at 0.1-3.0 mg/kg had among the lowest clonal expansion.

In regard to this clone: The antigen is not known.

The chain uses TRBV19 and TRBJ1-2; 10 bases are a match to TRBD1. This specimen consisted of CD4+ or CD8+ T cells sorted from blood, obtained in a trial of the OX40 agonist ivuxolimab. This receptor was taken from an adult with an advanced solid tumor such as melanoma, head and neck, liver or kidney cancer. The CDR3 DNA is TGTGCCACCAGGGACAGGGGTTATGGCTACACCTTC. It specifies CATRDRGYGYTF.